This T cell receptor (beta chain) was sequenced in a study of blood T cell repertoires in COVID-19. Study overall: There were acute and convalescent COVID-19 samples, and they came from the United States, Italy and Spain. T cells, B-cell-depleted T cells, or PBMCs supplied cDNA or gDNA.

Seattle-derived patients entered the study during active infection and were followed longitudinally. V dropped 2 bases and J dropped 0; count of bases not matched to a gene: 4. Per germline, CDR1 MNHEY and CDR2 SVGAGI. CDR3 length equals 16 residues. Original data processing: For nucleated cells, counts were estimated from reference gene primer amplification. Sequencing used immunoSEQ multiplex PCR; TCRdb keeps in-frame clones, though not all of them. V and J calls and clone size are those listed in that table; D and trimming were worked out from the DNA. The table includes fewer than 300,000 clones, more than 85% detected once.

This clonotype was sampled from a woman aged 25 to 39 with COVID-19, enrolled during active disease. Material: peripheral blood. The rearrangement uses TRBV6-5 and TRBJ2-3; 8 positions agree with TRBD1. In nucleotides, the CDR3 is TGTGCCAGCAGTTACCTCCGGACAGGGAGCACAGATACGCAGTATTTT. Residues: CASSYLRTGSTDTQYF.